The entry below describes one T cell receptor beta chain. The antigen remains unidentified. This CDR3 has 16 amino acids. Per the germline V gene, CDR1 is SGDLS and CDR2 is YYNGEE. V shed 0 bases and J 3 bases; nucleotides not matched to a gene: 6. This record comes from a study of cytomegalovirus exposure and HLA in healthy donors. Study-wide points: It was fewer than 200 TCR beta chains that were listed as cytomegalovirus-associated.

At the time of sampling, donors were nominally healthy, though unrecorded immune exposures were likely. The PCR contained 60 Vbeta and 13 Jbeta primers. Original analysis: In a later analysis, of approximately 81 million unique beta chains, roughly 9.9 million appeared in at least two donors. Here immunoSEQ multiplex PCR was the method, and the copy in TCRdb shows in-frame clones only, minus some. V and J calls and clone size are as listed in that table; D and trimming were resolved from the DNA. The sample comprises roughly 220,000 clones, roughly 80% of which are singletons, and 1.7% rests with the top ten.

The clonotype originates from a man between 50 and 59 years old in good health and CMV-seronegative. Sequences were obtained from PBMCs. The chain employs TRBV9 and TRBJ1-1, with 9 bases aligning to TRBD1. CDR3 sequence: CASSVASWTGDTEAFF. Written as DNA, the CDR3 is TGTGCCAGCAGCGTAGCTTCTTGGACAGGGGACACTGAAGCTTTCTTT.